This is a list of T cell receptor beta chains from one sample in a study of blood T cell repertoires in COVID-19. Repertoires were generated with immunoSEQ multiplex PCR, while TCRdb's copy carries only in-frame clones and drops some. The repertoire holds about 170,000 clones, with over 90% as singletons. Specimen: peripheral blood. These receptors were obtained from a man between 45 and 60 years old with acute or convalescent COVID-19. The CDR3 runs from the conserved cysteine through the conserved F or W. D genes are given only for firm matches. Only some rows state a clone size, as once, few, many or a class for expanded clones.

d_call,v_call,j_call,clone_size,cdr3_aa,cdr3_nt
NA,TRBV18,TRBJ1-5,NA,CASSSRVGNQPQHF,TGTGCCAGCTCATCCAGGGTGGGCAATCAGCCCCAGCATTTT
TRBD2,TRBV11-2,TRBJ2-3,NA,CASSLGMAGGLGTDTQYF,TGTGCCAGCAGCCTAGGTATGGCGGGGGGGCTGGGCACAGATACGCAGTATTTT
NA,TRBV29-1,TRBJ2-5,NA,CSARTRGSQETQYF,TGCAGCGCCAGAACAAGGGGGAGCCAAGAGACCCAGTACTTC
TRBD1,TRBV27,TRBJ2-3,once,CASSFGRGRLDTQYF,TGTGCCAGCAGTTTTGGCAGGGGGCGCCTGGATACGCAGTATTTT
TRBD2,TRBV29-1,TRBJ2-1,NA,CSVVAGGGRSSYNEQFF,TGCAGCGTTGTGGCGGGCGGGGGACGTAGCTCCTACAATGAGCAGTTCTTC
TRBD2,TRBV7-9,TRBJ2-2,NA,CASSFSRLAGADTGELFF,TGTGCCAGCAGCTTTAGTCGACTAGCGGGAGCTGACACCGGGGAGCTGTTTTTT
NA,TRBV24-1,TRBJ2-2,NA,CATSDPDFLNTGELFF,TGTGCCACCAGTGATCCGGACTTTTTGAACACCGGGGAGCTGTTTTTT
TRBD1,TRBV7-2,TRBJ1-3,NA,CASSLVRDSRHSGNTIYF,TGTGCCAGCAGCTTAGTCCGGGACAGTCGCCACTCTGGAAACACCATATATTTT
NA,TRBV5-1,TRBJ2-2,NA,CASSSGTTGELFF,TGCGCCAGCAGCTCAGGTACCACCGGGGAGCTGTTTTTT
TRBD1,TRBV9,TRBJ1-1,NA,CASSGDRGGTEAFF,TGTGCCAGCAGCGGCGACAGGGGGGGCACTGAAGCTTTCTTT
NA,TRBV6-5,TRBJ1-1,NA,CASSPQGGTEAFF,TGTGCCAGCAGTCCACAGGGAGGGACTGAAGCTTTCTTT
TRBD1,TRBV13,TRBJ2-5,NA,CASSFQGDQETQYF,TGTGCCAGCAGCTTTCAGGGGGACCAAGAGACCCAGTACTTC
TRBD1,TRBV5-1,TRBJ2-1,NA,CASSHGTAYNEQFF,TGCGCCAGCAGCCATGGGACAGCATACAATGAGCAGTTCTTC
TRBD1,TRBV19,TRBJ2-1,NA,CASTQTGYNEQFF,TGTGCCAGTACTCAGACAGGGTACAATGAGCAGTTCTTC
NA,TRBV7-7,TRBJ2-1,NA,CASSLSALAYRNNEQFF,TGTGCCAGCAGCTTATCGGCTCTAGCGTACAGAAACAATGAGCAGTTCTTC
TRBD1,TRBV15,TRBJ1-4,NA,CATSRDGTGGNEKLFF,TGTGCCACCAGCAGAGACGGAACAGGGGGGAATGAAAAACTGTTTTTT
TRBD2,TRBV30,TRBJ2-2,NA,CAWSRTSGRGELFF,TGTGCCTGGAGCCGAACTAGCGGGAGGGGGGAGCTGTTTTTT
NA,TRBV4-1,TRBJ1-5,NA,CASSQDFNKGISNQPQHF,TGCGCCAGCAGCCAAGACTTTAATAAGGGGATCAGCAATCAGCCCCAGCATTTT
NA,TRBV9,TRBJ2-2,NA,CASSVGAGSTGELFF,TGTGCCAGCAGCGTAGGAGCAGGGTCCACCGGGGAGCTGTTTTTT
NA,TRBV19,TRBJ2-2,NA,CASSRQGPTGELFF,TGTGCCAGTAGTAGACAAGGTCCCACCGGGGAGCTGTTTTTT
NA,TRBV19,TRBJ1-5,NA,CASSIGRGGGQPQHF,TGTGCCAGTAGTATCGGGCGAGGGGGTGGTCAGCCCCAGCATTTT
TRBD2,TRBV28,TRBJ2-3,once,CASSLGGLAGSTDTQYF,TGTGCCAGCAGTTTAGGGGGACTAGCGGGCAGCACAGATACGCAGTATTTT
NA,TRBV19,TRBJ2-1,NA,CASSFSGASWNEQFF,TGTGCCAGTAGCTTCTCGGGTGCCTCTTGGAATGAGCAGTTCTTC
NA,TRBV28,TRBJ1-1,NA,CASSLRSPMNTEAFF,TGTGCCAGCAGTTTGAGGAGCCCTATGAACACTGAAGCTTTCTTT
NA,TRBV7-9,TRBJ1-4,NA,CASSLKGEKLFF,TGTGCCAGCAGCTTAAAGGGGGAAAAACTGTTTTTT
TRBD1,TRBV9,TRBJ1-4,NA,CASSETGTATNEKLFF,TGTGCCAGCAGCGAAACCGGGACAGCAACTAATGAAAAACTGTTTTTT
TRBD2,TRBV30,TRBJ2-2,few,CAWSGIAGVMTGELFF,TGTGCCTGGAGTGGTATAGCGGGAGTTATGACCGGGGAGCTGTTTTTT
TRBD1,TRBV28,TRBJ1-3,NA,CASRTGQALSGNTIYF,TGTGCCAGCAGGACAGGGCAAGCGCTCTCTGGAAACACCATATATTTT
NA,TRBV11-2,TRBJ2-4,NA,CASSPPGRGNIQYF,TGTGCCAGCAGCCCCCCGGGTAGGGGAAACATTCAGTACTTC
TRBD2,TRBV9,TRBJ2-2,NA,CASSVAGGDTGELFF,TGTGCCAGCAGCGTAGCGGGAGGGGACACCGGGGAGCTGTTTTTT
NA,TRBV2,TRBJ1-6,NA,CASRNRGNNSPLHF,TGTGCCAGCAGGAATAGGGGAAATAATTCACCCCTCCACTTT
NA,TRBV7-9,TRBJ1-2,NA,CASSQGGAVYGYTF,TGTGCCAGCAGCCAGGGAGGGGCGGTCTATGGCTACACCTTC
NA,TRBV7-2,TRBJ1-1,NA,CASSLVYNTEAFF,TGTGCCAGCAGCTTAGTCTATAACACTGAAGCTTTCTTT
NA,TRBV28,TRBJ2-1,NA,CASSFHLSIDEQFF,TGTGCCAGCAGTTTTCACCTCTCTATCGATGAGCAGTTCTTC
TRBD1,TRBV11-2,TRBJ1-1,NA,CASSGQGVGTEAFF,TGTGCCAGCAGCGGACAGGGGGTCGGCACTGAAGCTTTCTTT
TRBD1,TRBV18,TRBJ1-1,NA,CASSLGQGAAEAFF,TGTGCCAGCTCACTGGGACAGGGGGCCGCTGAAGCTTTCTTT
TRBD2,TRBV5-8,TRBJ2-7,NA,CASSPGGGWYEQYF,TGTGCCAGCAGCCCGGGGGGAGGGTGGTACGAGCAGTACTTC
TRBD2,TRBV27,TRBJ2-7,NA,CASSLGPTSGRAYEQYF,TGTGCCAGCAGTTTGGGTCCGACTAGCGGGAGGGCCTACGAGCAGTACTTC
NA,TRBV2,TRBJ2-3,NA,CASSVSGGDTQYF,TGTGCCAGCAGTGTTTCCGGGGGAGATACGCAGTATTTT
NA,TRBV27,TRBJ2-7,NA,CASSFTDSYEQYF,TGTGCCAGCAGTTTCACTGACTCCTACGAGCAGTACTTC
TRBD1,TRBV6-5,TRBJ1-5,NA,CASREGAGSQPQHF,TGTGCCAGCAGGGAGGGGGCGGGTAGTCAGCCCCAGCATTTT
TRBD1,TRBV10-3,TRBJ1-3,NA,CATRLDRGHGNTIYF,TGTGCCACACGGCTGGACAGGGGGCATGGAAACACCATATATTTT
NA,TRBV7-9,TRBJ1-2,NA,CASSKGQSYGYTF,TGTGCCAGCAGCAAGGGGCAGTCCTATGGCTACACCTTC
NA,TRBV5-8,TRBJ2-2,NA,CASRAQGWRTGELFF,TGTGCCAGCAGGGCGCAGGGATGGAGAACCGGGGAGCTGTTTTTT
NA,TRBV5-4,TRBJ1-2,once,CASSGPRDTNIYGYTF,TGTGCCAGCAGCGGCCCCCGGGACACAAATATCTATGGCTACACCTTC
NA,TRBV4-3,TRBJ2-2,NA,CASSQVSSGVGELFF,TGCGCCAGCAGCCAAGTTTCTTCGGGGGTCGGGGAGCTGTTTTTT
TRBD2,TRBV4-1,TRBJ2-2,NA,CASSQGSGGAVGELFF,TGCGCCAGCAGCCAAGGCAGCGGGGGGGCTGTCGGGGAGCTGTTTTTT
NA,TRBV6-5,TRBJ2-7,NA,CATRGSNEQYF,TGTGCCACGAGGGGGTCCAACGAGCAGTACTTC
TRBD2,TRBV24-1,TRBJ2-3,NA,CATSDLQGLAGTSTDTQYF,TGTGCCACCAGTGATTTACAAGGACTAGCGGGGACTAGCACAGATACGCAGTATTTT
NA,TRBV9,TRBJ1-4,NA,CASSVDGGDGKLFF,TGTGCCAGCAGCGTAGACGGCGGGGATGGAAAACTGTTTTTT
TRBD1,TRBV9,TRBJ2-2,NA,CASSVALDRGNTGELFF,TGTGCCAGCAGCGTAGCTTTGGACAGGGGGAACACCGGGGAGCTGTTTTTT
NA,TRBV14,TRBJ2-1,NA,CASSPRGTGNEQFF,TGTGCCAGCAGCCCCAGGGGTACGGGTAATGAGCAGTTCTTC
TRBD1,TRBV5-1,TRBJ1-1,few,CASSLETGGTEAFF,TGCGCCAGCAGCTTGGAGACAGGGGGCACTGAAGCTTTCTTT
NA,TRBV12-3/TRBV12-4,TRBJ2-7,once,CASSLFRGEQYF,TGTGCCAGCAGTTTATTCCGGGGAGAGCAGTACTTC
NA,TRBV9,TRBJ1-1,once,CASSPLGRNTEAFF,TGTGCCAGCAGCCCCCTTGGCAGGAACACTGAAGCTTTCTTT
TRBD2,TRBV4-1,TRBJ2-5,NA,CASSHTTLAGGGETQYF,TGCGCCAGCAGCCACACCACGCTAGCGGGAGGCGGTGAGACCCAGTACTTC
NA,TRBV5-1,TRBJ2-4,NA,CASSLGQLVDIQYF,TGCGCCAGCAGCTTGGGGCAGTTGGTTGACATTCAGTACTTC
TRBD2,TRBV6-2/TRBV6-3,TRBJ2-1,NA,CASSYGWEGSNEQFF,TGTGCCAGCAGTTATGGGTGGGAGGGCAGCAATGAGCAGTTCTTC
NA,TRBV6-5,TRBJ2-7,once,CASSLDRAYEQYF,TGTGCCAGCAGCCTTGACAGAGCCTACGAGCAGTACTTC